Below, one T cell receptor (beta chain) is given with its context. Its antigen remains unidentified. Naive and memory CD4+ T cells were separated from cryopreserved PBMCs. The sample originates from a study of CD4 T cells in relation to SARS-CoV-2 and coronaviruses. The wider study: After roughly 11 days of antigen culture, PBMC TCR beta CDR3s were sequenced.

Study-wide results and limits: According to naive versus memory sequencing, detected responses are memory recall, not newly primed.

Trimming took 7 bases from V and 3 from J; bases not matched to a gene: 6. Per germline, CDR1 SQVTM and CDR2 ANQGSEA. CDR3 size: 13 residues. The method was immunoSEQ multiplex PCR; TCRdb's version includes in-frame clones alone and lacks a portion of them. The sample yields approximately 41,000 clones, roughly 80% seen once. Sequencing used memory CD4+ T cells from PBMCs, cultured in vitro. J is TRBJ2-1 and V is TRBV29-1; TRBD1 matches at 7 bases. This receptor was taken from an adult with COVID-19. The CDR3, as DNA: TGCAGCGCGGGACAGACAATCTACAATGAGCAGTTCTTC. Encoded protein: CSAGQTIYNEQFF.